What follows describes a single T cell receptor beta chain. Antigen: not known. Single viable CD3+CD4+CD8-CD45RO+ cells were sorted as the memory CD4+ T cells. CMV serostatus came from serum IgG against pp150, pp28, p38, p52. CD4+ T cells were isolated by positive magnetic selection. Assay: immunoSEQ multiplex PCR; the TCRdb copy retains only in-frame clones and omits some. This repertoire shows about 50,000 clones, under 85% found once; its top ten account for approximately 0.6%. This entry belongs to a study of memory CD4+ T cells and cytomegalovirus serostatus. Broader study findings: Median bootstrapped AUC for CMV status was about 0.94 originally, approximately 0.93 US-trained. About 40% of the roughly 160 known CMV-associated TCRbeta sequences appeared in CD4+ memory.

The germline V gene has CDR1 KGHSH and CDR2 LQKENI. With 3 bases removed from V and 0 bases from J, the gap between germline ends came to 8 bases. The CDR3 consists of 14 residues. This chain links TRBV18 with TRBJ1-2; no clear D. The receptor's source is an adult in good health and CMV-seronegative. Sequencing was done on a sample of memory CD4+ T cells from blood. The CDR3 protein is CASSPGLANYGYTF. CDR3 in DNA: TGTGCCAGCTCACCCGGACTGGCTAACTATGGCTACACCTTC.